This TCR beta chain was retrieved from a study of blood T cell repertoires in COVID-19. Study-wide background: T cells, B-cell-depleted T cells, or PBMCs provided the cDNA or gDNA that served as material.

The V gene lost 5 bases and the J gene lost 0 bases, with 16 bases spanning the gap. The CDR3 totals 16 residues. Per the germline V gene, CDR1 is SGHAT and CDR2 is FQNNGV. The method was immunoSEQ multiplex PCR; TCRdb's version includes in-frame clones alone and lacks a portion of them. The sample holds 300,000 to 350,000 clones; around nine tenths are singletons and the top ten take around 3.5%. This clone was observed once. The TCR was taken from a woman between 18 and 29 years old who had recovered from COVID-19. The rearrangement uses TRBV11-2 and TRBJ2-5, with TRBD2 as a possible D gene (6 bases). The specimen sequenced was peripheral blood. CDR3 loop: CASSGRMTEYQETQYF. DNA for the CDR3: TGTGCCAGCAGCGGGAGGATGACAGAATACCAAGAGACCCAGTACTTC. Complete variable domain (other parts from reference TRBV11-2 and TRBJ2-5): EAGVAQSPRYKIIEKRQSVAFWCNPISGHATLYWYQQILGQGPKLLIQFQNNGVVDDSQLPKDRFSAERLKGVDSTLKIQPAKLEDSAVYLCASSGRMTEYQETQYFGPGTRLLVL.